Described below is a single T cell receptor beta chain sequence and its context. The germline V gene has CDR1 LGHDT and CDR2 YNNKEL (reference sequence). Trimming cost V 3 bases and J 7 bases; bases outside gene matches: 2. The CDR3 totals 12 residues. Participants spanned ages about 18 to 100 years and resided in over 20 US areas. The data were obtained in a study of blood T cell repertoires in COVID-19. Clones were sequenced by immunoSEQ multiplex PCR, and TCRdb holds only the in-frame ones, with some missing. The sample has about 200,000 clones; 65% to 90% are singletons. This TCR was recovered from a woman aged 25 to 45 who had been exposed to COVID-19. Sequencing was done on a sample of PBMCs or T cells enriched from blood (not recorded which). The chain combines TRBV3-1 (or the pseudogene TRBV3-2) with TRBJ1-2; 7 bases match TRBD1. The CDR3, as DNA: TGTGCCAGCAGCCAGACAGGGTTTGGCTACACCTTC. Its translation: CASSQTGFGYTF.